Each of the 2 T cell receptor beta chains below was sequenced from the same sample in a study of control samples from healthy donors and cancer patients. Sequencing was performed with immunoSEQ multiplex PCR; in TCRdb, only in-frame clones are kept and a portion is missing. The repertoire holds 170,000 or so clones, 94% seen once, with 8.5% in the top ten. The sequencing sample was made of blood. Receptor source: a woman aged 40 to 55 in good health.

This clone has a single count. The chain recombines TRBV11-3 with TRBJ1-1; a possible D gene is TRBD1 (6 bases). The CDR3 consists of 14 residues. Trimming cost V 5 bases and J 5 bases, with 15 bases left between them. Germline V lookup: CDR1 SGHNT, CDR2 YENEEA. CDR3 amino acids: CASSRGGRRTEAFF. The CDR3 DNA sequence: TGTGCCAGCAGCCGCGGGGGGCGAAGGACTGAAGCTTTCTTT.

The chain employs TRBV7-9 and TRBJ1-2, with 9 bases lining up with TRBD1. Germline V gene lookup returns CDR1 SEHNR and CDR2 FQNEAQ (reference sequence). V lost 4 bases to trimming and J lost 5 bases; unmatched junction nucleotides: 8. This CDR3 is 15 amino acids long. The CDR3 region has the DNA TGTGCCAGCAGCTACGGACAGGGGACTTCATATGGCTACACCTTC. Amino acids: CASSYGQGTSYGYTF.